The 32 T cell receptor beta chains below come from one sample, sequenced in a study of blood T cell repertoires in COVID-19 (dated by TCRdb to about 2020). The receptor library was made with the immunoSEQ multiplex PCR assay. The table was pulled from immuneACCESS by TCRdb, which kept in-frame rearrangements only. Such tables lose some clones; where checked, under half of the loss comes from unresolved V genes, and the rest has no known cause. This sample holds 200,000 to 250,000 clones; roughly four fifths were observed only once. Jointly, the top ten make up roughly 7% of the sample. The sequenced sample consisted of peripheral blood. The receptor set was obtained from a woman aged 45-59 years with acute or convalescent COVID-19.

This clone appeared once. V usage is TRBV5-1 and J usage is TRBJ1-6; possibly TRBD1 for D (5 bases). The germline V gene encodes CDR1 SGHRS and CDR2 YFSETQ. This CDR3 region has 14 residues. Trimming took 0 bases from V and 7 from J, leaving 8 bases between them. CDR3 coding DNA: TGCGCCAGCAGCTTGGAGGGGAAGAATTCACCCCTCCACTTT. Translated: CASSLEGKNSPLHF.

This clone appeared a single time. The V gene is TRBV21-1, the J gene TRBJ2-1; the table names TRBD2, a call not compared with the DNA. TRBV21-1 is described as a pseudogene. This CDR3 region has 14 residues. CDR3 sequence reads: CANGTSGRWHEQFF. CDR3 nucleotides: TGTGCCAACGGGACTAGCGGGAGGTGGCATGAGCAGTTCTTC.

This clone was recorded once. The J gene is TRBJ2-1, the V gene TRBV11-3; 11 nucleotides align to TRBD1. Germline lookup yields CDR1 SGHNT and CDR2 YENEEA. The CDR3 length is 16 residues. With V trimmed by 5 bases and J by 9 bases, 12 bases remained unmatched. The CDR3 bases are TGTGCCAGCAGCGCCGGGACAGGGGGTCTCAGGAGTGAGCAGTTCTTC. Translated, it gives CASSAGTGGLRSEQFF.

This chain joins TRBV28 and TRBJ1-2, with D possibly being TRBD1 (6 bases). V was cut by 6 bases and J by 4 bases, with 21 bases left in between. The CDR3 loop spans 16 amino acids. Per the germline V gene, CDR1 is MDHEN and CDR2 is SYDVKM. The CDR3, as DNA: TGTGCCAGCAGACCTACTCGGACAGCTCAGCCCTATGGCTACACCTTC. It encodes CASRPTRTAQPYGYTF.

This clone showed up just a few times. This chain joins TRBV18 and TRBJ1-6, with 7 bases matching TRBD1. Germline loops: CDR1 KGHSH, CDR2 LQKENI. The CDR3 sequence is 15 residues long. J lost 7 bases, V lost 9 bases, and 12 bases had no gene match. The CDR3 spells CASSKDRMLNSPLHF. The CDR3 DNA reads TGTGCCAGTTCAAAGGACAGGATGCTCAATTCACCCCTCCACTTT.

The V gene is TRBV7-9, the J gene TRBJ2-3, with 9 bases identical to TRBD2. The CDR3 sequence is 15 residues long. V lost 3 bases, J lost 4 bases, and 5 bases stayed unmatched. Germline-derived CDR1 and CDR2 are SEHNR and FQNEAQ (reference sequence). In DNA, the CDR3 is TGTGCCAGCAGCTTTAGCGGGAGTAACGCAGATACGCAGTATTTT. Its translation is CASSFSGSNADTQYF.

CDR3 region: CASSSPDRDAEQYF. Here the CDR3 DNA reads TGTGCCAGCAGCTCTCCGGACAGGGATGCCGAGCAGTACTTC. The chain joins TRBV28 to TRBJ2-7, with 8 nucleotides matching TRBD1. Per germline, CDR1 MDHEN and CDR2 SYDVKM. This CDR3 spans 14 amino acids. Trimming removed 6 bases from V and 6 bases from J; junction bases left unmatched: 10.

The chain carries TRBV19 and TRBJ1-1; no definite D call. The V and J ends lost 6 bases and 6 bases respectively, with 14 bases between them. Looked up from germline, CDR1 is LNHDA and CDR2 is SQIVND (reference sequence). The CDR3 spans 13 residues. The CDR3 loop reads CASRGGKVPEAFF. The CDR3 DNA follows: TGTGCCAGTAGGGGCGGGAAGGTGCCTGAAGCTTTCTTT.

The genes are TRBV28 and TRBJ2-5; 11 bases agree with TRBD2. The CDR3 extends over 15 amino acids. Trimming removed 5 bases from V and 3 bases from J; junction bases left unmatched: 5. Germline V gene sequence: CDR1 MDHEN, CDR2 SYDVKM. The CDR3 loop is CASSPGTSGKETQYF. CDR3 coding DNA: TGTGCCAGCAGTCCCGGGACTAGCGGCAAAGAGACCCAGTACTTC.

V gene TRBV3-1 (or the pseudogene TRBV3-2) combines with J gene TRBJ2-6, with 9 positions matching TRBD1. Germline assignment: CDR1 LGHDT and CDR2 YNNKEL (reference sequence). With V trimmed by 4 bases and J by 3 bases, 19 bases remained unmatched. CDR3 length equals 21 residues. CDR3 nucleotide sequence: TGTGCCAGCAGCCCGTTCGGGGACGACAGGGGGGTCCCTTTTGGGGCCAACGTCCTGACTTTC. Amino acid sequence: CASSPFGDDRGVPFGANVLTF.

The chain joins TRBV7-2 to TRBJ2-1; 9 bases agree with TRBD1. This CDR3 spans 15 amino acids. V was pared by 5 bases and J by 9 bases, with 11 bases of the junction left unmatched. Germline values: CDR1 SGHTA, CDR2 FQGNSA. CDR3 sequence reads: CASSASGTGSSEQFF. CDR3 nucleotide sequence: TGTGCCAGCAGCGCGTCCGGGACAGGGTCTAGTGAGCAGTTCTTC.

The gene calls are TRBV11-2 and TRBJ1-3, with TRBD1 as a possible D gene (6 bases). CDR1 SGHAT and CDR2 FQNNGV come from the germline V gene. This CDR3 is built from 15 residues. Trimming cost V 4 bases and J 1 base, with 11 bases left between them. The CDR3 is CASSWGRGSGNTIYF. The CDR3 DNA reads as TGTGCCAGCAGCTGGGGGCGTGGGTCTGGAAACACCATATATTTT.

This chain connects TRBV11-2 to TRBJ2-1, with a tentative D call TRBD1 (5 bases). Per germline, CDR1 SGHAT and CDR2 FQNNGV. This CDR3 has 14 amino acids. V lost 1 base, J lost 3 bases, and 7 bases lay in between. The CDR3 loop is CASSLGQIYNEQFF. CDR3 nucleotides: TGTGCCAGCAGCTTAGGACAGATCTACAATGAGCAGTTCTTC.

The V gene is TRBV7-2, the J gene TRBJ2-2; a possible D gene is TRBD2 (7 bases). V was trimmed by 10 bases and J by 1 base, leaving 19 bases between them. CDR1 and CDR2 (germline): SGHTA, FQGNSA. The CDR3 has 16 residues. The CDR3 region has the DNA TGTGCCACCATGAGGACGGGGGGCGGGAACACCGGGGAGCTGTTTTTT. Protein product: CATMRTGGGNTGELFF.

The chain carries TRBV6-6 and TRBJ2-7; 8 bases are shared with TRBD1. CDR1 MNHNY and CDR2 SVGAGI come from the germline V gene (reference sequence). After removal of 5 bases from V and 2 bases from J, the junction contained 11 bases not matched to a gene. The CDR3 spans 16 residues. The CDR3 loop reads CASSTSRDRPAYEQYF. The CDR3 bases are TGTGCCAGCAGTACGTCCCGGGACAGGCCTGCCTACGAGCAGTACTTC.

The CDR3 is CASSQDLWEGNEQFF. The CDR3 DNA follows: TGTGCCAGCAGCCAAGATTTATGGGAGGGGAATGAGCAGTTCTTC. V gene TRBV3-1 (or the pseudogene TRBV3-2) combines with J gene TRBJ2-1, with 7 bases matching TRBD2. V dropped 0 bases and J dropped 7; count of bases not matched to a gene: 6. The CDR3 runs to 15 residues. CDR1 is LGHDT and CDR2 is YNNKEL in the germline V gene (reference sequence).

The chain employs TRBV5-1 and TRBJ1-1; no definite D call. Trimming shortened V by 0 bases and J by 0 bases, and 9 bases separated the two germline ends. Germline CDR1 SGHRS, CDR2 YFSETQ. The CDR3 runs to 15 residues. CDR3 nucleotide sequence: TGCGCCAGCAGCTTGGTCGGGTTTCTGAACACTGAAGCTTTCTTT. Amino acids: CASSLVGFLNTEAFF.

The chain couples TRBV21-1 to TRBJ2-7; TRBD2 was called by the table and not checked on the DNA. TRBV21-1 corresponds to a pseudogene. The CDR3 contains 14 residues. The CDR3 DNA sequence: TGTGCCAGCAGCCGTCTGGTTCTAGCGGGAGAGCAGTACTTC. It encodes CASSRLVLAGEQYF.

The gene calls are TRBV19 and TRBJ1-2; 9 positions match TRBD1. CDR3 length: 12 residues. Germline CDR1 reads LNHDA; CDR2 reads SQIVND (reference sequence). With 6 bases clipped from V and 7 bases from J, the junction kept 3 bases outside the gene matches. The CDR3 region is CASRQDRGGYTF. CDR3 bases: TGTGCCAGTAGGCAGGACAGGGGTGGCTACACCTTC.

The rearrangement uses TRBV28 and TRBJ1-4; D unclear. Germline V gives CDR1 MDHEN, CDR2 SYDVKM. The CDR3 has 14 amino acids. The V gene lost 5 bases and the J gene lost 5 bases, with 12 bases spanning the gap. CDR3 in amino acids: CASSPTSPNEKLFF. Written as DNA, the CDR3 is TGTGCCAGCAGTCCGACATCGCCGAATGAAAAACTGTTTTTT.

This rearrangement joins TRBV5-6 to TRBJ2-7; 11 nucleotides match TRBD2. V shed 5 bases, J shed 2 bases, and the junction held 6 bases outside the gene matches. The CDR3 has 15 amino acids. Per the germline V gene, CDR1 is SGHDT and CDR2 is YYEEEE. In DNA, the CDR3 is TGTGCCAGCAGTCCCGGGACTAGCGGTACCTACGAGCAGTACTTC. Amino acids: CASSPGTSGTYEQYF.

The genes are TRBV3-1 (or the pseudogene TRBV3-2) and TRBJ2-7, with D perhaps TRBD2 (7 bases). Between the trimmed V and J ends, which lost 1 base and 2 bases, there was a span of 9 bases. This CDR3 is built from 14 residues. The germline V gene has CDR1 LGHDT and CDR2 YNNKEL (reference sequence). DNA of the CDR3: TGTGCCAGCAGCCAAGGGGGGGGGCCCTACGAGCAGTACTTC. Translating it yields CASSQGGGPYEQYF.

The chain has TRBV7-3 and TRBJ2-1; 9 positions match TRBD2. V dropped 5 bases and J dropped 8; count of bases not matched to a gene: 13. The CDR3 consists of 16 residues. The germline CDR1 and CDR2 sequences are SGHTA and FQGTGA. CDR3: CASSPVGRGGLHEQFF. CDR3 DNA: TGTGCCAGCAGCCCAGTGGGGCGGGGGGGCCTCCATGAGCAGTTCTTC.

This clone was seen a handful of times. The chain joins TRBV6-1 to TRBJ2-1, with D maybe TRBD2 (6 bases). Germline values: CDR1 MNHNS, CDR2 SASEGT. The CDR3 is 16 amino acids. The V and J ends lost 2 bases and 3 bases respectively, with 14 bases between them. The DNA of the CDR3 is TGTGCCAGCAGTGAATTTTTTGGGGGGATCTACAATGAGCAGTTCTTC. Translation: CASSEFFGGIYNEQFF.

The chain carries TRBV2 and TRBJ2-7; D may be TRBD1 (6 bases). This CDR3 spans 12 amino acids. V lost 9 bases and J lost 0, with 9 bases in between. Germline V gene data show CDR1 as SNHLY and CDR2 as FYNNEI. CDR3 sequence (DNA): TGTGCCAGTACAGGGATCTCCTACGAGCAGTACTTC. Amino acid sequence: CASTGISYEQYF.

The rearrangement uses TRBV30 and TRBJ2-1; maybe TRBD1 (6 bases). The germline gives CDR1 GTSNPN, CDR2 SVGIG (reference sequence). V was clipped by 3 bases and J by 6 bases, with 15 bases between them. This CDR3 contains 14 residues. In nucleotides, the CDR3 is TGTGCCTGGAGGGGCACAGGGAAATCCAATGAGCAGTTCTTC. Its protein product is CAWRGTGKSNEQFF. Full variable domain (missing parts from reference TRBV30 and TRBJ2-1): SQTIHQWPATLVQPVGSPLSLECTVEGTSNPNLYWYRQAAGRGLQLLFYSVGIGQISSEVPQNLSASRPQDRQFILSSKKLLLSDSGFYLCAWRGTGKSNEQFFGPGTRLTVL.

The genes are TRBV7-2 and TRBJ2-7; the match to TRBD2 covers 7 bases. This CDR3 is built from 13 residues. V lost 8 bases, J lost 0 bases, and 4 bases stayed unmatched. Germline V CDR1 and CDR2: SGHTA, FQGNSA. The CDR3 protein is CASSRTSSYEQYF. The CDR3 DNA reads TGTGCCAGCTCCCGGACTAGCTCCTACGAGCAGTACTTC.

The table lists this clone with a few counts. This rearrangement joins TRBV27 to TRBJ2-7, with D hard to call. The ends were cut back, 6 bases at V and 6 bases at J, with 12 bases in the middle. This CDR3 has 12 residues. The germline V gene has CDR1 MNHEY and CDR2 SMNVEV (reference sequence). The CDR3 DNA follows: TGTGCCAGCAGCTCAAAGCGAAGCGAGCAGTACTTC. Amino acid sequence: CASSSKRSEQYF.

This rearrangement joins TRBV5-1 to TRBJ2-5; TRBD2 matches 10 bases. CDR1 SGHRS and CDR2 YFSETQ come from the germline V gene. The CDR3 spans 19 residues. Unmatched junction bases numbered 15, after V lost 0 bases and J lost 4 bases. Here the CDR3 DNA reads TGCGCCAGCAGCTTGGTTAGGGCGTCTAGCGGGAGATCGAGAGAGACCCAGTACTTC. It translates to CASSLVRASSGRSRETQYF.

The chain has TRBV5-4 and TRBJ1-4, with 10 positions matching TRBD1. Germline CDR1 SGHNT, CDR2 YYREEE (reference sequence). The CDR3 runs 14 residues. V was clipped by 4 bases and J by 6 bases; unmatched bases: 3. Written as DNA, the CDR3 is TGTGCCAGCAGCGCCGGGACAGGGGATGAAAAACTGTTTTTT. Its protein product is CASSAGTGDEKLFF.

The chain is built from TRBV6-1 and TRBJ1-5; maybe TRBD1 (6 bases). Trimming stripped 2 bases from V and 6 bases from J, with 8 bases between. The CDR3 totals 13 residues. Germline V CDR1 and CDR2: MNHNS, SASEGT. This chain's CDR3 is CASSEQGRQPQHF. The CDR3 coding sequence is TGTGCCAGCAGTGAACAGGGGCGTCAGCCCCAGCATTTT.

CDR3 DNA sequence: TGTGCCAGCAGCGTGGGGGGATCTGGAAACACCATATATTTT. This sequence encodes CASSVGGSGNTIYF. V usage is TRBV27 and J usage is TRBJ1-3, with TRBD1 as a possible D gene (5 bases). V lost 6 bases to trimming and J lost 1 base, with 10 bases between them. The CDR3 is 14 residues long. Germline CDR1 and CDR2: MNHEY and SMNVEV (reference sequence).